A single sample gave rise to the 13 T cell receptor beta chains below, sequenced in a study of OX40 agonist ivuxolimab in advanced cancers. Using immunoSEQ multiplex PCR, the repertoire was profiled, and TCRdb retains in-frame clones only, with some absent. The sample includes just under 75,000 clones, 90% to 95% seen only once; the top ten take 0.44%. Here the sequenced sample was CD4+ or CD8+ T cells sorted from blood, taken in a trial of the OX40 agonist ivuxolimab. The receptors were sampled from an adult with an advanced solid tumor such as melanoma, head and neck, liver or kidney cancer.

The chain joins TRBV5-4 to TRBJ2-7, with D unclear. This CDR3 region has 13 residues. Germline CDR1 reads SGHNT; CDR2 reads YYREEE (reference sequence). Trimming removed 4 bases from V and 2 bases from J, with 10 bases in between. The CDR3 loop is CASSLQGAYEQYF. The CDR3 nucleotides read TGTGCCAGCAGCCTTCAAGGCGCCTACGAGCAGTACTTC.

The gene calls are TRBV5-1 and TRBJ2-5; D uncertain. Deletions cut 4 bases from V and 2 bases from J, with 6 bases between. There are 12 residues in the CDR3. The germline V gene encodes CDR1 SGHRS and CDR2 YFSETQ. The CDR3 here is CASSALQETQYF. The CDR3 nucleotides are TGCGCCAGCAGCGCCCTACAAGAGACCCAGTACTTC.

V usage is TRBV28 and J usage is TRBJ2-7, with TRBD1 as a possible D gene (5 bases). Germline lookup yields CDR1 MDHEN and CDR2 SYDVKM. Trimming took 7 bases from V and 2 from J, leaving 15 bases between them. The CDR3 extends over 14 amino acids. The CDR3 protein is CASTPGRVPYEQYF. The CDR3 coding sequence is TGTGCCAGCACCCCGGGCAGGGTACCCTACGAGCAGTACTTC.

V and J are TRBV10-3 and TRBJ2-7; 8 bases match TRBD2. The germline V gene has CDR1 ENHRY and CDR2 SYGVKD. There are 17 residues in the CDR3. Losses at the gene ends were 6 bases for V and 5 bases for J; bases not matched to a gene: 18. The CDR3 nucleotides are TGTGCCATCAGGGGACGGGTAAAAGCGGGAGACCTTCACGAGCAGTACTTC. Amino acids: CAIRGRVKAGDLHEQYF.

CDR3 sequence: CASPLGASGKQETQYF. The DNA of the CDR3 is TGTGCCTCCCCCCTCGGGGCTAGCGGGAAACAAGAGACCCAGTACTTC. This chain joins TRBV5-4 and TRBJ2-5; 9 positions agree with TRBD2. V gave up 10 bases and J gave up 2 bases; unmatched junction bases: 15. CDR1 SGHNT and CDR2 YYREEE come from the germline V gene (reference sequence). The CDR3 runs to 16 residues.

The chain uses TRBV5-1 and TRBJ2-5, with 8 bases fitting TRBD1. J gave up 2 bases and V 3 bases, and 6 bases lay outside the gene matches. This CDR3 region has 15 residues. The germline V gene encodes CDR1 SGHRS and CDR2 YFSETQ. CDR3 DNA sequence: TGCGCCAGCAGCTCCCGGACAGGGACTCAAGAGACCCAGTACTTC. Its protein product is CASSSRTGTQETQYF.

The chain joins TRBV29-1 to TRBJ2-1; TRBD2 matches 11 bases. This CDR3 contains 15 residues. CDR1 and CDR2 from the germline V gene are SQVTM and ANQGSEA. Trimming cost V 8 bases and J 4 bases; bases outside gene matches: 10. This CDR3 reads CSLPPGLADYNEQFF. In nucleotides, the CDR3 is TGCAGCTTACCGCCGGGACTAGCGGATTACAATGAGCAGTTCTTC.

This rearrangement joins TRBV19 to TRBJ1-1, with D perhaps matching TRBD1 (6 bases). The CDR3 covers 14 residues. CDR1 and CDR2 (germline): LNHDA, SQIVND (reference sequence). Trimming cost V 10 bases and J 0 bases, with 15 bases left between them. The CDR3, as DNA: TGTGCCACCAGGGACCAGGGGATGAACACTGAAGCTTTCTTT. The encoded protein is CATRDQGMNTEAFF.

The gene calls are TRBV5-6 and TRBJ2-7, with 8 bases lining up with TRBD1. CDR3 size: 14 residues. The germline V gene encodes CDR1 SGHDT and CDR2 YYEEEE. V was clipped by 2 bases and J by 3 bases; unmatched bases: 4. The CDR3 DNA sequence: TGTGCCAGCAGCTTCGGACAGGGCCGCTACGAGCAGTACTTC. Its protein is CASSFGQGRYEQYF. Full variable domain (rest looked up from reference TRBV5-6 and TRBJ2-7): DAGVTQSPTHLIKTRGQQVTLRCSPKSGHDTVSWYQQALGQGPQFIFQYYEEEERQRGNFPDRFSGHQFPNYSSELNVNALLLGDSALYLCASSFGQGRYEQYFGPGTRLTVT.

J is TRBJ2-5 and V is TRBV5-6; no clear D gene. TRBJ2-7 explains the end of the DNA better; the J call may be wrong. Germline V lookup: CDR1 SGHDT, CDR2 YYEEEE. The CDR3 length is 15 residues. CDR3 residues: CASSLVSSLSYEQYF. Here the CDR3 DNA reads TGTGCCAGCAGCTTGGTCAGCTCCCTTAGTTACGAGCAGTACTTC.

The CDR3 spells CASSLASGATNEKLFF. The CDR3 DNA reads as TGTGCCAGCAGCTTAGCTTCGGGCGCAACTAATGAAAAACTGTTTTTT. The chain recombines TRBV7-6 with TRBJ1-4, with D hard to call. Germline CDR1 and CDR2: SGHVS and FNYEAQ. V lost 0 bases, J lost 0 bases, and 8 bases lay in between. The length of the CDR3 is 16 residues.

The chain combines TRBV18 with TRBJ2-7, with D tentatively TRBD1 (6 bases). The germline V gene has CDR1 KGHSH and CDR2 LQKENI. The V end lost 5 bases, the J end lost 0 bases, and 14 bases lay between the germline ends. The CDR3 consists of 15 residues. The CDR3 DNA is TGTGCCAGCTCAAACGGACAGACGAGCTCCTACGAGCAGTACTTC. Residues: CASSNGQTSSYEQYF.

V usage is TRBV14 and J usage is TRBJ1-1; 10 bases match TRBD1. Germline V gene lookup returns CDR1 SGHDN and CDR2 FVKESK. With 3 bases clipped from V and 3 bases from J, the junction kept 7 bases outside the gene matches. This CDR3 comprises 16 residues. The CDR3: CASSQTGGFPDTEAFF. DNA for the CDR3: TGTGCCAGCAGCCAGACAGGGGGCTTCCCGGACACTGAAGCTTTCTTT.